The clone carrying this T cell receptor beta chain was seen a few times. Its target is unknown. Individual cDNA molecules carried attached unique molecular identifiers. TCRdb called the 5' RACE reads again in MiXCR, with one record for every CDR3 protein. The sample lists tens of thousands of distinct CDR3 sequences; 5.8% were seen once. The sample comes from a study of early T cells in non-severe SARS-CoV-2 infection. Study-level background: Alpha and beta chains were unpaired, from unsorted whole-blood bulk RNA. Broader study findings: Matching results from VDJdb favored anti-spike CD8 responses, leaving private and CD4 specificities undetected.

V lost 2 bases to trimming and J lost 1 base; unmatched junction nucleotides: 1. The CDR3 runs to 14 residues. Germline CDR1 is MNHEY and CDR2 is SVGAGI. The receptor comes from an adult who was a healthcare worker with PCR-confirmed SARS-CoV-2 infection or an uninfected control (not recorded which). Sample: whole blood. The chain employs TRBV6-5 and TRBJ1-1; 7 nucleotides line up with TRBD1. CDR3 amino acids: CASSYRTGNTEAFF. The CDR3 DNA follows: TGTGCCAGCAGTTACAGGACAGGGAACACTGAAGCTTTCTTT.